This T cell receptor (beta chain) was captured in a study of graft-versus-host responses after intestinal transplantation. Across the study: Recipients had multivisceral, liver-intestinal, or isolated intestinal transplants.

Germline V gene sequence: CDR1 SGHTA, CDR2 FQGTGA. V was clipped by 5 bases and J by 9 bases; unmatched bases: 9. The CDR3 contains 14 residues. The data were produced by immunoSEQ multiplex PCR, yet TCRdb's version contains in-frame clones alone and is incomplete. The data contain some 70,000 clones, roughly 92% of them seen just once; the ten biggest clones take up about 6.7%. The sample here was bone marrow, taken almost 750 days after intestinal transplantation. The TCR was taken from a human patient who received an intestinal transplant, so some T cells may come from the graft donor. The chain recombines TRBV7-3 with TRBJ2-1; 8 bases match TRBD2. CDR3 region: CASSPRGRPREQFF. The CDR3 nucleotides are TGTGCCAGCAGCCCCCGCGGGAGGCCTCGTGAGCAGTTCTTC.